The 5 T cell receptor beta chains in this list originate from one sample, sequenced in a study of spatial heterogeneity in lung cancer. The study's findings and limits: Within tumors, counts of expanded alpha and beta TCRs tracked tumor mutation counts.

TCRdb ran MiXCR on the 5' RACE reads and lists one entry per CDR3 protein. Counted here are thousands of distinct CDR3 sequences, approximately 7% occurring once; the ten biggest clones make up 24%. Stated time point: sample taken at primary tumor resection. These receptors' antigens are unknown. Material: lung tumor tissue, obtained at surgery. These receptors were collected from a male donor with early-stage non-small cell lung cancer.

By sample fraction, this clonotype is medium-sized. The chain recombines TRBV7-9 with TRBJ1-1; D remains ambiguous. CDR3 size: 16 residues. The V gene's germline CDR1 is SEHNR and CDR2 FQNEAQ (reference sequence). V lost 0 bases and J lost 0, with 11 bases in between. CDR3 nucleotide sequence: TGTGCCAGCAGCTTAGCAGCCTGGGAAATGAACACTGAAGCTTTCTTT. The encoded protein is CASSLAAWEMNTEAFF.

This clonotype was recorded many times. The gene calls are TRBV19 and TRBJ2-2; D not resolved. V was clipped by 7 bases and J by 10 bases, with 19 bases between them. The length of the CDR3 is 14 residues. The germline gives CDR1 LNHDA, CDR2 SQIVND (reference sequence). The CDR3: CASIGVGSLEELFF. CDR3 nucleotides: TGTGCCAGTATCGGCGTGGGATCTTTGGAGGAGCTGTTTTTT.

This clonotype is deemed medium-sized. The gene calls are TRBV2 and TRBJ2-1; D is unclear. The V gene's germline CDR1 is SNHLY and CDR2 FYNNEI. The CDR3 totals 14 residues. V dropped 4 bases and J dropped 0 bases, with 7 bases sitting between them. In nucleotides, the CDR3 is TGTGCCAGCAGTGCGGATAGCTCCTACAATGAGCAGTTCTTC. Translated: CASSADSSYNEQFF.

V gene TRBV3-1 combines with J gene TRBJ2-1; the D gene is possibly TRBD2 (5 bases). Germline CDR1 reads LGHDT; CDR2 reads YNNKEL (reference sequence). V was shortened by 0 bases and J by 12 bases, with 9 bases between the two germline ends. The CDR3 extends over 12 amino acids. CDR3 bases: TGTGCCAGCAGCCAAGAGAGGGAAGGGCAGTTCTTC. It translates to CASSQEREGQFF.

The chain recombines TRBV29-1 with TRBJ1-1; no clear D. This CDR3 is built from 14 residues. Trimming shortened V by 6 bases and J by 0 bases, and 14 bases separated the two germline ends. Germline values: CDR1 SQVTM, CDR2 ANQGSEA. The CDR3 DNA sequence: TGCAGCGTCGGAGGGAGGAACATGAACACTGAAGCTTTCTTT. As protein: CSVGGRNMNTEAFF.